This TCR beta chain was observed in a study of human T cells and chemical hapten exposure. Study information: Small pooled library volume differences mainly caused per-sample TCR yield variation.

This clonotype has only a few counts. Documented time point: patch test 1, 2 weeks after DPC sensitization. The treatment was: therapeutic diphenylcyclopropenone sensitization with weekly scalp DPC. Blood collection took place prior to placing each patch test. Suited to DPC and affected by alopecia, the donors ranged from 18 to 70 years old. TCRdb re-called the RACE reads through MiXCR, storing one row per CDR3 protein. The data hold about 49,000 distinct CDR3 sequences, with around 9.3% observed a single time. Trimming at V came to 7 bases and at J to 5 bases, leaving 16 bases not matched to a gene. The CDR3 runs to 16 residues. Germline V gene lookup returns CDR1 SQVTM and CDR2 ANQGSEA.

This clonotype was sampled from a woman aged 45-60 years with alopecia areata. Some clones in this sample may be carry-over from other donors' samples. The source was whole blood, collected in connection with sensitization to the hapten diphenylcyclopropenone (DPC). The genes are TRBV29-1 and TRBJ1-4, with 7 bases fitting TRBD1. In nucleotides, the CDR3 is TGCAGCGCCGGGGGGACAGCCGGTTTAAGAAATGAAAAACTGTTTTTT. This codes for CSAGGTAGLRNEKLFF. The variable domain in full, with the rest retrieved from reference TRBV29-1 and TRBJ1-4, is SAVISQKPSRDICQRGTSLTIQCQVDSQVTMMFWYRQQPGQSLTLIATANQGSEATYESGFVIDKFPISRPNLTFSTLTVSNMSPEDSSIYLCSAGGTAGLRNEKLFFGSGTQLSVL.